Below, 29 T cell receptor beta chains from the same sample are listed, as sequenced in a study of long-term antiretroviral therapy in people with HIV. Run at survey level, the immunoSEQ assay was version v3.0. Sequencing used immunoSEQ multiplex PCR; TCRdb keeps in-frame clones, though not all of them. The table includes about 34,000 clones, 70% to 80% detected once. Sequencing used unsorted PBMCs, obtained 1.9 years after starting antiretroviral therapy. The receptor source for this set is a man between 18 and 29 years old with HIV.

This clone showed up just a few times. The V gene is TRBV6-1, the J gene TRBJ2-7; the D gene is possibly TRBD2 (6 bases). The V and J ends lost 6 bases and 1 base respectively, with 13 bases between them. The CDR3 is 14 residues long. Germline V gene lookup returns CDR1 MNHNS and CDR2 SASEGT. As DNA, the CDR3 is TGTGCCAGCAGCTCCGGGACTGCATCCTACGAGCAGTACTTC. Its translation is CASSSGTASYEQYF.

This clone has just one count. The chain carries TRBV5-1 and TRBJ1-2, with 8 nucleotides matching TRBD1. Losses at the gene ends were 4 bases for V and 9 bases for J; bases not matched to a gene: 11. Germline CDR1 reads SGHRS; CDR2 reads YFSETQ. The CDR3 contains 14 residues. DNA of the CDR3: TGCGCCAGCAGCCCGGGAGGGACAGGCCAACGCTACACCTTC. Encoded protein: CASSPGGTGQRYTF.

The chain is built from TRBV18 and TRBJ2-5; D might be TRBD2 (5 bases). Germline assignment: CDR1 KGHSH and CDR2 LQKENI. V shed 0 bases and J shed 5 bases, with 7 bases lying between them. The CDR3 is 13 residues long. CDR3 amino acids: CASSPPGSETQYF. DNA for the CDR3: TGTGCCAGCTCACCACCGGGGAGCGAGACCCAGTACTTC.

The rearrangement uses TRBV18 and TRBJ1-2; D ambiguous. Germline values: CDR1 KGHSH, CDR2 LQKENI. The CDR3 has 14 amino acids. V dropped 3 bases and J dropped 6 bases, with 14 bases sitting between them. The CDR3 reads CASSPSFLGDGYTF. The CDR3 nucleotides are TGTGCCAGCTCACCTTCTTTTCTCGGAGATGGCTACACCTTC.

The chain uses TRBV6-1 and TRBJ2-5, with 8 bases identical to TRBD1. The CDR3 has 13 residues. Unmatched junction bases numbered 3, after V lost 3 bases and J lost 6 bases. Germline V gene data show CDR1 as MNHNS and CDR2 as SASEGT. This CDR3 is CASSDRGLKTQYF. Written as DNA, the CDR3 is TGTGCCAGCAGTGACAGGGGGCTTAAGACCCAGTACTTC.

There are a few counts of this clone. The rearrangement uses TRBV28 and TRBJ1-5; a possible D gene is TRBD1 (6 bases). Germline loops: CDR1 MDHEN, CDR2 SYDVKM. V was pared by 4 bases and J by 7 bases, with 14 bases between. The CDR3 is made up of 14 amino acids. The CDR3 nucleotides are TGTGCCAGCAGTTCGACAGGTGGGTGGCAGCCCCAGCATTTT. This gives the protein CASSSTGGWQPQHF.

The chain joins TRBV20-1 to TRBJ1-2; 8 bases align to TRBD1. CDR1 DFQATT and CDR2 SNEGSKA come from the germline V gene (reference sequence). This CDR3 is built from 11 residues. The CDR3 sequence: CRGQEGDGYTF. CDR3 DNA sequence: TGCAGGGGACAGGAGGGCGATGGCTACACCTTC.

The CDR3 nucleotides are TGTGCCATCAGTGAGTCCAGAGGGGCAAGTGTGACTGAAGCTTTCTTT. Translating it yields CAISESRGASVTEAFF. This chain joins TRBV10-3 and TRBJ1-1, with a tentative D call TRBD1 (5 bases). The CDR3 loop spans 16 amino acids. Germline-derived CDR1 and CDR2 are ENHRY and SYGVKD. The V end was cut by 0 bases, the J end by 5 bases, with 16 bases between.

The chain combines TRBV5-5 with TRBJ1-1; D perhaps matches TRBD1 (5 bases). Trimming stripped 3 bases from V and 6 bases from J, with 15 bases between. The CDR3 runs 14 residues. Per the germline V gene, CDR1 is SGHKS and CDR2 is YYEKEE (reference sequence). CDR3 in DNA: TGTGCCAGCAGCTCTCCAGCAGGGATAGCTGAAGCTTTCTTT. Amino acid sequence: CASSSPAGIAEAFF.

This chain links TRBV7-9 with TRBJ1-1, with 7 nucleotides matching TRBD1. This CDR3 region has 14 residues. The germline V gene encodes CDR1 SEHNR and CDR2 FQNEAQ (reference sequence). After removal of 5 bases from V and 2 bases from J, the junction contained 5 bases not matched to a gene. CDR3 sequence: CASSPDRTNTEAFF. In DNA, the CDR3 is TGTGCCAGCAGCCCGGACAGGACAAACACTGAAGCTTTCTTT.

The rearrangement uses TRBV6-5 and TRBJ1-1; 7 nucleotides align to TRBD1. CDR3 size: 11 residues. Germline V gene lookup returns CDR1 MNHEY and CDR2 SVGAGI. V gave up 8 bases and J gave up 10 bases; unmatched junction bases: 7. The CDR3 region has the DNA TGTGCCAGCCAGGGGGGTAGGGGAGCTTTCTTT. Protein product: CASQGGRGAFF.

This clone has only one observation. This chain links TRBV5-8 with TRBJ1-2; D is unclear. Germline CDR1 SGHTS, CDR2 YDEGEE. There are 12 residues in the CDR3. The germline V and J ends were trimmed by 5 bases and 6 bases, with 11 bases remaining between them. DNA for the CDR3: TGTGCCAGCAGGACGGACGGAGATGGCTACACCTTC. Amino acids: CASRTDGDGYTF.

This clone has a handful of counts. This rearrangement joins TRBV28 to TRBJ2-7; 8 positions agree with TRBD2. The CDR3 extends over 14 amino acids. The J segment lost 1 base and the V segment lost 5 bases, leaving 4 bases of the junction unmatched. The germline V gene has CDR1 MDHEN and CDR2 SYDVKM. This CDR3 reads CASSATSESYEQYF. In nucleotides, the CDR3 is TGTGCCAGCAGTGCGACTAGCGAGTCCTACGAGCAGTACTTC.

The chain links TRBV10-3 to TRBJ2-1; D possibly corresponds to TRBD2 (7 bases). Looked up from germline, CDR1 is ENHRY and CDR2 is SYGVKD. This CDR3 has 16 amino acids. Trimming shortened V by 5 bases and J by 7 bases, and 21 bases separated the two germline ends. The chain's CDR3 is CAISTGRGGGGNEQFF. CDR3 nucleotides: TGTGCCATCAGTACCGGCCGAGGGGGGGGCGGAAATGAGCAGTTCTTC.

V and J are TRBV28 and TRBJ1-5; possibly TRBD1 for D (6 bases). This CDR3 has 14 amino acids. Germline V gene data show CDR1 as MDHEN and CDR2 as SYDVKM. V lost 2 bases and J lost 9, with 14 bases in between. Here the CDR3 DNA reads TGTGCCAGCAGTTTAGATCAGGGGAGGCGGCCCCAGCATTTT. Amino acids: CASSLDQGRRPQHF.

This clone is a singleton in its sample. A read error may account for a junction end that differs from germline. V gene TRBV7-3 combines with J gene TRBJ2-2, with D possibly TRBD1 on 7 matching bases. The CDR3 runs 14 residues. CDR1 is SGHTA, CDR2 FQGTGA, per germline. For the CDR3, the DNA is TGTGCCAGCAGCCCAGGGGGGAACGCCGGGGAGCTGTTTTTT. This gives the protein CASSPGGNAGELFF.

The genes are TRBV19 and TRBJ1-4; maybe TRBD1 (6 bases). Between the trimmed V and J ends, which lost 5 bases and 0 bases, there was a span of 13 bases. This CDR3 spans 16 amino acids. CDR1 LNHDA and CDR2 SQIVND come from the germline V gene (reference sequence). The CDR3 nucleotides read TGTGCCAGTAGTGGTTCGACAGGCCCAACTAATGAAAAACTGTTTTTT. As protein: CASSGSTGPTNEKLFF.

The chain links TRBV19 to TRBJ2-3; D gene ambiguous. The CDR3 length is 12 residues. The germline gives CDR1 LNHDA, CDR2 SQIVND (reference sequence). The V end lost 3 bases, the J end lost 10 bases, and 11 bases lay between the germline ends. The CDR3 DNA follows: TGTGCCAGTAGTATGAGAGTCTCCCCGCAGTATTTT. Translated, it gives CASSMRVSPQYF.

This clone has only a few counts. The DNA of the CDR3 is TGTGCCAGCAGTGAAAGCGGGCCACCCTACGAGCAGTACTTC. The encoded protein is CASSESGPPYEQYF. The chain has TRBV2 and TRBJ2-7; D perhaps matches TRBD2 (6 bases). This CDR3 comprises 14 residues. Germline V gene lookup returns CDR1 SNHLY and CDR2 FYNNEI. The V and J ends lost 2 bases and 2 bases respectively, with 10 bases between them. The variable domain in full, completed from reference TRBV2 and TRBJ2-7, reads EPEVTQTPSHQVTQMGQEVILRCVPISNHLYFYWYRQILGQKVEFLVSFYNNEISEKSEIFDDQFSVERPDGSNFTLKIRSTKLEDSAMYFCASSESGPPYEQYFGPGTRLTVT.

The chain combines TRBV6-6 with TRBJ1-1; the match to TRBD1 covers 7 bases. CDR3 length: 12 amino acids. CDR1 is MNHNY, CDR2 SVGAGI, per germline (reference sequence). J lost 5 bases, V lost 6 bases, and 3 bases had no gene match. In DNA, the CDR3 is TGTGCCAGCAGCCTACAGGGGACTGAAGCTTTCTTT. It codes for CASSLQGTEAFF.

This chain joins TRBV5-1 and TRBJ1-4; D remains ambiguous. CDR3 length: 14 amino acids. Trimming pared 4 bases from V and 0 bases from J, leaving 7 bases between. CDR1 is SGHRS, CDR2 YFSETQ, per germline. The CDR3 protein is CASSEEATNEKLFF. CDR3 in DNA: TGCGCCAGCAGCGAAGAAGCAACTAATGAAAAACTGTTTTTT.

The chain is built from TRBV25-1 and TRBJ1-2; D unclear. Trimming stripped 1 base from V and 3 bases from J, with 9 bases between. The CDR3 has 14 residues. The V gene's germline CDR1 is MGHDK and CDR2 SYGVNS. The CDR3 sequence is CASSESLGHYGYTF. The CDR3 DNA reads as TGTGCCAGCAGTGAATCGCTAGGGCACTATGGCTACACCTTC.

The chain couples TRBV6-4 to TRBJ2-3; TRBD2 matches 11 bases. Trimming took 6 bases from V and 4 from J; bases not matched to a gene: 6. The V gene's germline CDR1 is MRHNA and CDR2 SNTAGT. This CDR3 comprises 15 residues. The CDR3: CASSKTSGEADTQYF. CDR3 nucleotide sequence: TGTGCCAGCAGCAAGACTAGCGGGGAAGCAGATACGCAGTATTTT.

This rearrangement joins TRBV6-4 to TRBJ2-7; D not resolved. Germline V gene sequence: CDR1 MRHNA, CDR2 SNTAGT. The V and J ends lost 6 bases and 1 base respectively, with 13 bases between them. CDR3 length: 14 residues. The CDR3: CASRPRQSSYEQYV. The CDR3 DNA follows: TGTGCCAGCAGGCCCCGACAATCTTCCTACGAGCAGTACGTC.

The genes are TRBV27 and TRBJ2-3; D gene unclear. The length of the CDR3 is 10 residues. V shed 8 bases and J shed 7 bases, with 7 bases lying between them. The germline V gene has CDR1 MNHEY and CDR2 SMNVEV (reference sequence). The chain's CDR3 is CASGQNTQYF. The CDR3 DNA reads TGTGCCAGCGGCCAAAATACGCAGTATTTT.

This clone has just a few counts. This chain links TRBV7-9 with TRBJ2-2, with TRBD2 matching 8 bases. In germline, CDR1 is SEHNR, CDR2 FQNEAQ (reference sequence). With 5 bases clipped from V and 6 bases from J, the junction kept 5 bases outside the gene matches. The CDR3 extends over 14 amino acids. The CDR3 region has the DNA TGTGCCAGCAGCAATCGGACTAGCTCCGGGGAGCTGTTTTTT. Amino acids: CASSNRTSSGELFF.

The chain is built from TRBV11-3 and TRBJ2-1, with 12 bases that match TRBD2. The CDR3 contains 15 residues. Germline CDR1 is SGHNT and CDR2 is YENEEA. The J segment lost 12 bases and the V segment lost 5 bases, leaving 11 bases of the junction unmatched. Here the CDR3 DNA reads TGTGCCAGCAGCCTCGGACTAGCGGGGCAGGGGAGGCAGTTCTTC. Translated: CASSLGLAGQGRQFF.

The CDR3 DNA sequence: TGTGCCAGCAAAATAAGGAGCGCAGATACGCAGTATTTT. Amino acids: CASKIRSADTQYF. The chain joins TRBV6-5 to TRBJ2-3; D is undetermined. Per germline, CDR1 MNHEY and CDR2 SVGAGI. This CDR3 contains 13 residues. V lost 7 bases, J lost 4 bases, and 12 bases lay in between.

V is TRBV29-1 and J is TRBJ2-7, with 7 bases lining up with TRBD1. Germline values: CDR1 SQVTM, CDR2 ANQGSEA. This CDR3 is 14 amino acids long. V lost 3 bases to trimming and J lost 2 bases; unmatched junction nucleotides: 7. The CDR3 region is CSVDTGAGTYEQYF. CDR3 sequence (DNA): TGCAGCGTTGATACAGGGGCCGGGACCTACGAGCAGTACTTC.